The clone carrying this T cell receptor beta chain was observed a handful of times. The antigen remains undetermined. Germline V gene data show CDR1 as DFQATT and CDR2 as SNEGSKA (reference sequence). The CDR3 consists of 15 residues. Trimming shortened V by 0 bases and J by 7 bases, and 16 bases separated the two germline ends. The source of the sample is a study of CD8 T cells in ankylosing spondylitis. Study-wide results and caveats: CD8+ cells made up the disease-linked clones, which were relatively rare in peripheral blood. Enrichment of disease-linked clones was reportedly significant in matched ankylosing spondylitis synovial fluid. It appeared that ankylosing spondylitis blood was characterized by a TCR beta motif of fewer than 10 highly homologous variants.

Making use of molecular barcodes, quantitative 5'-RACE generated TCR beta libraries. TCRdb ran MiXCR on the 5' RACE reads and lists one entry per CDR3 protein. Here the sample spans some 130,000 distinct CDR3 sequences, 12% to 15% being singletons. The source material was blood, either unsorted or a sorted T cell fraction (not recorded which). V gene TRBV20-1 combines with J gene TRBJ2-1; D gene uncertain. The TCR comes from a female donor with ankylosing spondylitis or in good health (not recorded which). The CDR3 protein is CSARDLNRQSNEQFF. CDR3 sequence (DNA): TGCAGTGCTAGAGATCTTAATAGGCAGTCTAATGAGCAGTTCTTC.